A single sample gave rise to the 24 T cell receptor beta chains below, sequenced in a study of prognosis after radiotherapy for stage I lung cancer. Amplification of the TCR beta CDR3 (from genomic DNA) was done by two-round multiplex PCR. The authors ran first-round PCR with primers specific to each TRBV and TRBJ gene. TCRdb called the multiplex PCR reads again in MiXCR, with one record for every CDR3 protein. The data contain some 15,000 distinct CDR3 sequences, 50% to 60% of them singletons. The material was PBMCs, obtained before or after stereotactic body radiation therapy (not recorded which). These receptor sequences come from a donor older than 45 with non-small cell lung cancer.

The chain is built from TRBV7-2 and TRBJ2-5; 12 bases are a match to TRBD2. This CDR3 comprises 19 residues. Germline V gives CDR1 SGHTA, CDR2 FQGNSA. V lost 3 bases to trimming and J lost 8 bases; unmatched junction nucleotides: 19. CDR3 nucleotide sequence: TGTGCCAGCAGCTTTCGATCAATGGCGCTAGCGGGAGGGGGGTATACCCAGTACTTC. Encoded protein: CASSFRSMALAGGGYTQYF.

This clonotype is medium-sized. The chain combines TRBV3-1 with TRBJ2-1, with D tentatively TRBD1 or TRBD2 (5 bases each). The CDR3 runs 13 residues. The germline V and J ends were trimmed by 2 bases and 10 bases, with 12 bases remaining between them. Germline V gene data show CDR1 as LGHDT and CDR2 as YNNKEL (reference sequence). CDR3 residues: CASSQRGVGEQFF. The CDR3 region has the DNA TGTGCCAGCAGCCAACGAGGGGTGGGGGAGCAGTTCTTC.

In its sample, this clonotype ranks as medium-sized. The chain recombines TRBV18 with TRBJ2-2; 7 bases are a match to TRBD2. V was clipped by 3 bases and J by 5 bases; unmatched bases: 3. CDR3 length: 14 amino acids. The germline V gene encodes CDR1 KGHSH and CDR2 LQKENI. Here the CDR3 reads CASSPPGGTGELFF. CDR3 in DNA: TGTGCCAGCTCACCCCCCGGGGGGACCGGGGAGCTGTTTTTT.

Worth noting for this clonotype: This likely came from a read error, as a far larger clone is one base away. The gene calls are TRBV6-1 and TRBJ2-5; weak D call: TRBD2 (5 bases). The tail of the sequence fits TRBJ2-1 better, so the J call may be wrong. The CDR3 is 17 amino acids. Per germline, CDR1 MNHNS and CDR2 SASEGT. The DNA of the CDR3 is TGTGCCAGCAGTGAAAGGATACGGGAAGGCTACTACAATGAGCAGTTCTTC. It translates to CASSERIREGYYNEQFF.

The rearrangement uses TRBV24-1 and TRBJ2-1; D is perhaps TRBD1 (6 bases). The CDR3 has 14 amino acids. V was clipped by 7 bases and J by 5 bases, with 14 bases between them. The germline gives CDR1 KGHDR, CDR2 SFDVKD. DNA for the CDR3: TGTGCCACCAGGGCTCAGGGGCCCAACAATGAGCAGTTCTTC. Translating gives CATRAQGPNNEQFF.

The V and J genes are TRBV3-1 and TRBJ1-2, with a possible D match to TRBD1 (5 bases). Germline CDR1 is LGHDT and CDR2 is YNNKEL (reference sequence). This CDR3 comprises 12 residues. Deletions cut 1 base from V and 6 bases from J, with 6 bases between. CDR3 loop: CASSQGGDGYTF. The CDR3, as DNA: TGTGCCAGCAGCCAAGGGGGCGATGGCTACACCTTC. Based on the CDR3 plus reference TRBV3-1 and TRBJ1-2, the full variable domain is DTAVSQTPKYLVTQMGNDKSIKCEQNLGHDTMYWYKQDSKKFLKIMFSYNNKELIINETVPNRFSPKSPDKAHLNLHINSLELGDSAVYFCASSQGGDGYTFGSGTRLTVV.

This clonotype is categorized as medium-sized. This chain joins TRBV6-1 and TRBJ2-3; D may be TRBD1 or TRBD2 (6 bases each). This CDR3 contains 12 residues. Germline V gives CDR1 MNHNS, CDR2 SASEGT. With 3 bases removed from V and 8 bases from J, the gap between germline ends came to 9 bases. CDR3 in amino acids: CASSDGGRTQYF. CDR3 sequence (DNA): TGTGCCAGCAGTGATGGGGGGCGTACGCAGTATTTT.

For this clonotype: A junction end diverges from the germline sequence, so it may reflect a read error. The gene calls are TRBV12-3 or TRBV12-4 and TRBJ2-2; TRBD1 matches 10 bases. The length of the CDR3 is 16 residues. CDR3 sequence reads: CASSRRQGADTVELFF. The CDR3 DNA reads as TGTGCCAGCAGTAGGCGACAGGGGGCGGACACCGTGGAGCTGTTTTTT.

In its sample, this clonotype was seen many times. This chain joins TRBV5-1 and TRBJ2-7; 8 bases are shared with TRBD1. With 2 bases clipped from V and 10 bases from J, the junction kept 8 bases outside the gene matches. CDR1 and CDR2 from the germline V gene are SGHRS and YFSETQ. CDR3 length equals 13 residues. Here the CDR3 reads CASSLTRGQAQYF. For the CDR3, the DNA is TGCGCCAGCAGCTTAACTCGGGGACAGGCACAGTACTTC.

This clonotype qualifies as medium-sized. Here the CDR3 DNA reads TGTGCCAGCAGCGTCTTCGGGAGGGGCACCGGGGAGCTGTTTTTT. Its protein product is CASSVFGRGTGELFF. This chain links TRBV9 with TRBJ2-2; 8 positions agree with TRBD2. This CDR3 has 15 amino acids. The trim removed 2 bases at V and 4 bases at J, leaving 4 bases unmatched. Germline CDR1 SGDLS, CDR2 YYNGEE.

J is TRBJ2-7 and V is TRBV27; D uncertain. V gave up 3 bases and J gave up 0 bases, with 6 bases separating them. Germline V gene sequence: CDR1 MNHEY, CDR2 SMNVEV (reference sequence). The CDR3 covers 13 residues. The CDR3 coding sequence is TGTGCCAGCAGTTTGCGTACCTCCTACGAGCAGTACTTC. Amino acid sequence: CASSLRTSYEQYF.

Concerning this clonotype itself: A far larger clone is a single base away, which makes a read error likely. This chain uses TRBV11-2 with TRBJ2-2; TRBD1 might be the D (6 bases). The ends were cut back, 1 base at V and 7 bases at J, with 10 bases in the middle. From germline, CDR1 is SGHAT and CDR2 FQNNGV. CDR3 length equals 14 residues. The CDR3 DNA reads as TGTGCCAGCAGCTTAGGGGACATAAGCGGGGAGCTGTTTTTT. Translation gives CASSLGDISGELFF.

The rearrangement joins TRBV6-2 or TRBV6-3 to TRBJ2-5; TRBD2 matches at 10 bases. This CDR3 comprises 15 residues. CDR1 is MNHEY, CDR2 SVGEGT, per germline. The J segment lost 2 bases and the V segment lost 5 bases, leaving 5 bases of the junction unmatched. The CDR3 protein is CASSTGTSEQETQYF. CDR3 in DNA: TGTGCCAGCAGTACCGGGACTAGCGAACAAGAGACCCAGTACTTC.

This clonotype was detected once. The V and J genes are TRBV11-1 and TRBJ2-1; 9 bases agree with TRBD2. V gave up 0 bases and J gave up 9 bases; unmatched junction bases: 6. CDR3 size: 15 residues. CDR1 and CDR2 from the germline V gene are SGHAT and FQDESV (reference sequence). As DNA, the CDR3 is TGTGCCAGCAGCTTAGCGAAAGCGGGAGGCGGTGAGCAGTTCTTC. Translating it yields CASSLAKAGGGEQFF.

Concerning this clonotype itself: Given a much more abundant clone one base away, this may be a read error. This chain uses TRBV28 with TRBJ2-5; D remains unclear. This CDR3 has 13 residues. From germline, CDR1 is MDHEN and CDR2 SYDVKM. CDR3 DNA: TGTGCCCGCAGTTTAGAAATGGAAGAGACCCAGTACTTC. Translated: CARSLEMEETQYF.

The chain uses TRBV14 and TRBJ2-3; D gene ambiguous. Germline V gene data show CDR1 as SGHDN and CDR2 as FVKESK. This CDR3 is 14 amino acids long. V was clipped by 0 bases and J by 0 bases, with 4 bases between them. CDR3 protein: CASSQDSSTDTQYF. The CDR3 DNA follows: TGTGCCAGCAGCCAAGATTCAAGCACAGATACGCAGTATTTT. Full variable domain (remainder filled in from reference TRBV14 and TRBJ2-3): EAGVTQFPSHSVIEKGQTVTLRCDPISGHDNLYWYRRVMGKEIKFLLHFVKESKQDESGMPNNRFLAERTGGTYSTLKVQPAELEDSGVYFCASSQDSSTDTQYFGPGTRLTVL.

This clonotype was picked up many times. The V call is TRBV24-1, the J call TRBJ2-5, with D tentatively TRBD2 (6 bases). The CDR3 totals 13 residues. Per germline, CDR1 KGHDR and CDR2 SFDVKD. V was shortened by 6 bases and J by 2 bases, with 9 bases between the two germline ends. In DNA, the CDR3 is TGTGCCACCAGTTACGGGGGACAAGAGACCCAGTACTTC. Translation: CATSYGGQETQYF.

This clonotype qualifies as medium-sized. The V and J genes are TRBV6-5 and TRBJ1-6; tentative D call: TRBD1 (5 bases). Germline values: CDR1 MNHEY, CDR2 SVGAGI. Trimming took off 0 bases at V and 7 bases at J, with 10 bases between the two ends. The CDR3 loop spans 15 amino acids. This chain's CDR3 is CASSYSQGGNSPLHF. The CDR3 coding sequence is TGTGCCAGCAGTTACTCTCAGGGAGGGAATTCACCCCTCCACTTT.

A word on this clonotype: This likely stems from a read error, as it lies one base from a far larger clone. The gene calls are TRBV7-9 and TRBJ1-1; no definite D call. Germline V gives CDR1 SEHNR, CDR2 FQNEAQ (reference sequence). The CDR3 extends over 13 amino acids. DNA of the CDR3: TGTACCAGCAGCTTATCAGTGAACACTGAAGCTTTCTTT. Protein product: CTSSLSVNTEAFF.

Points on this clonotype: A far bigger clonotype differs at one base, so this is likely a read error. The J gene is TRBJ1-6, the V gene TRBV6-5; the match to TRBD1 covers 7 bases. The CDR3 has 14 residues. The germline CDR1 and CDR2 sequences are MNHEY and SVGAGI. V dropped 8 bases and J dropped 9; count of bases not matched to a gene: 10. The CDR3 protein is CASQGTVGVSPLHF. CDR3 coding DNA: TGTGCCAGCCAGGGGACAGTGGGCGTTTCACCCCTCCACTTT.

This clonotype was seen at least ten times. This likely comes from a read error, as the CDR3 has no conserved phenylalanine or tryptophan at its end. V gene TRBV5-5 combines with J gene TRBJ1-5; maybe TRBD1 (6 bases). Germline V gene data show CDR1 as SGHKS and CDR2 as YYEKEE (reference sequence). This CDR3 contains 16 residues. Trimming left V 0 bases short and J 4 bases short, with 14 bases between. The CDR3 region has the DNA TGTGCCAGCAGCTTGGGAGAGAGTCAGGGGAATCAGCCCCAGCATCTT. Translating gives CASSLGESQGNQPQHL.

Concerning this clonotype itself: The junction departs from the called germline gene at one end, perhaps through a read error. The V gene is TRBV6-5, the J gene TRBJ2-1; the match to TRBD1 covers 7 bases. The CDR3 is 14 amino acids. The germline V gene encodes CDR1 MNHEY and CDR2 SVGAGI. CDR3 nucleotide sequence: TGTACCAGCAGTTACACAGGGGATTTGAATGAGCAGTTCTTC. It encodes CTSSYTGDLNEQFF.

This clonotype has ten or more counts. One base away lies a much larger clone, so this may be a sequencing read error. The chain recombines TRBV4-3 with TRBJ2-3; D is unresolved. The CDR3 extends over 13 amino acids. Germline V lookup: CDR1 LGHNA, CDR2 YSLEER. CDR3 region: CSSSRQVADTQYF. The CDR3 nucleotides are TGCTCCAGCAGCCGCCAAGTTGCGGATACGCAGTATTTT.

Of note for this clonotype: An end of the junction does not agree with germline; a read error may underlie this. This chain links TRBV24-1 with TRBJ2-6; D is perhaps TRBD1 (5 bases). Germline V CDR1 and CDR2: KGHDR, SFDVKD. The CDR3 length is 16 residues. The CDR3 is CATSDRRASGSNVLTF. CDR3 DNA: TGTGCCACCAGTGATCGCAGGGCCTCTGGGTCCAACGTCCTTACTTTC.